This TCR beta chain comes out of a study of T-cell memory formation after mild COVID-19. In the study overall: TCR clusters were largely donor specific.

Whole-study results and caveats: Later expanders leaned toward CD4+, whereas clones contracting from day 15 to 85 were balanced CD4/CD8. Unconfirmed was the SARS-CoV-2 specificity of second-wave clones that peaked on day 37. The main location of contracting CD4+ clones was CM and EM, and that of contracting CD8+ clones was EMRA.

A few counts support this clonotype. What it recognizes is unknown. The V gene end was trimmed by 3 bases and the J gene end by 8 bases; junction bases not matched to a gene: 10. CDR1 is SGDLS and CDR2 is YYNGEE in the germline V gene. The CDR3 is 15 residues long. From the 5' RACE reads, TCRdb called clonotypes with MiXCR, one entry per CDR3 protein. The sample contains about 120,000 distinct CDR3 sequences, about 20% of which appear only once. The receptor was isolated from a man younger than 35 who had mild COVID-19 (a few samples of this study predate the infection). Cell type and time point are not known. The rearrangement uses TRBV9 and TRBJ1-2; 10 positions match TRBD1. Source material: PBMCs or a T cell subset sorted from them (not recorded which). The CDR3 DNA reads TGTGCCAGCAGCGCCCCGGAGGGGACAGGGGTCGGCTACACCTTC. It yields the protein CASSAPEGTGVGYTF.